The entry below describes one TCR beta chain. Its specificity is unknown. The whole isolated RNA underwent reverse transcription, so sequencing captured expressed TCRB transcripts. Data came from immunoSEQ multiplex PCR; TCRdb stores just in-frame clones and leaves some out. The table has fewer than 300,000 clones, roughly a tenth seen once. CDR1 and CDR2 (germline): WSHSY, SAAADI. This CDR3 is built from 14 residues. V dropped 8 bases and J dropped 3 bases, with 16 bases sitting between them. This sample is drawn from a study of beta chain features in type 1 diabetes. Overall study findings and caveats: Moderate but significant shortening of TCRB CDR3s was recorded in all four CD4+ subsets from Type 1 diabetes patients.

The chain employs TRBV10-2 and TRBJ1-2; D is uncertain. The sequence came from a man aged 25 to 40 with type 1 diabetes. The source material was naive CD4+ T cells from blood. CDR3 sequence: CASSYSLGDYGYTF. The CDR3 nucleotides read TGCGCCAGCTCGTACTCCCTCGGGGACTATGGCTACACCTTC.